This entry lists 15 T cell receptor beta chains sequenced from one sample in a study of blood T cell repertoires in COVID-19. Data came from immunoSEQ multiplex PCR; TCRdb stores just in-frame clones and leaves some out. In the table there are about 95,000 clones, 81% of which are singletons. Sequencing was carried out using peripheral blood. All receptors derive from a man aged 80 or over with COVID-19, enrolled during active disease.

This sequence joins TRBV5-1 and TRBJ1-2; tentative D call: TRBD1 (5 bases). V shed 0 bases and J shed 4 bases, with 13 bases lying between them. The CDR3 spans 15 residues. Germline lookup yields CDR1 SGHRS and CDR2 YFSETQ. The CDR3 sequence: CASSLGQRVLYGYTF. For the CDR3, the DNA is TGCGCCAGCAGCTTGGGACAGCGGGTTCTCTATGGCTACACCTTC.

This chain links TRBV5-1 with TRBJ2-7; TRBD2 matches 8 bases. J was trimmed by 2 bases and V by 1 base; bases with no gene match: 8. CDR3 length: 16 residues. Germline CDR1 is SGHRS and CDR2 is YFSETQ. Written as DNA, the CDR3 is TGCGCCAGCAGCTTGTCCCCCCCGACTAGCGCCTACGAGCAGTACTTC. As protein: CASSLSPPTSAYEQYF.

The genes are TRBV11-3 and TRBJ1-5; D possibly corresponds to TRBD1 (5 bases). This CDR3 is 14 amino acids long. Germline V gene sequence: CDR1 SGHNT, CDR2 YENEEA. V was trimmed by 1 base and J by 3 bases, leaving 7 bases between them. The CDR3 loop is CASSLATDNQPQHF. The CDR3 bases are TGTGCCAGCAGCTTAGCGACAGACAATCAGCCCCAGCATTTT.

For this clone: This same CDR3 is encoded by further DNA sequences in the sample. The chain links TRBV19 to TRBJ1-5, with D tentatively TRBD1 (6 bases). Trimming stripped 5 bases from V and 3 bases from J, with 8 bases between. Germline assignment: CDR1 LNHDA and CDR2 SQIVND (reference sequence). The CDR3 sequence is 13 residues long. The CDR3 bases are TGTGCCAGTAGTGACAGGTACAATCAGCCCCAGCATTTT. Its translation: CASSDRYNQPQHF.

A note on this clone: The junction and the germline gene differ at one end; a read error may be behind it. The CDR3 DNA reads as TGTGCCAGCAGCCTAGACAGCTCCTATAATTCACCCCTCCACTTT. Protein sequence: CASSLDSSYNSPLHF. J is TRBJ1-6 and V is TRBV11-2, with D possibly matching TRBD1 (5 bases). This CDR3 has 15 amino acids. Germline V CDR1 and CDR2: SGHAT, FQNNGV.

V and J are TRBV19 and TRBJ1-3; D is ambiguous. CDR1 and CDR2 from the germline V gene are LNHDA and SQIVND (reference sequence). The CDR3 loop spans 15 amino acids. V was shortened by 5 bases and J by 0 bases, with 11 bases between the two germline ends. The CDR3 DNA is TGTGCCAGTAGTCAAAAGACACTCTCTGGAAACACCATATATTTT. The encoded protein is CASSQKTLSGNTIYF.

In DNA, the CDR3 is TGTGCCAGCAGCTTCGGGACAGGGAACACCGGGGAGCTGTTTTTT. Amino acid sequence: CASSFGTGNTGELFF. J is TRBJ2-2 and V is TRBV5-6; 8 bases align to TRBD1. CDR3 length equals 15 residues. Germline loops: CDR1 SGHDT, CDR2 YYEEEE. J was trimmed by 1 base and V by 2 bases; bases with no gene match: 1.

The rearrangement joins TRBV6-5 to TRBJ2-3, with D tentatively TRBD2 (6 bases). This CDR3 comprises 15 residues. Germline assignment: CDR1 MNHEY and CDR2 SVGAGI. The V end lost 4 bases, the J end lost 4 bases, and 15 bases lay between the germline ends. The CDR3 nucleotides are TGTGCCAGCAGTTCGACTAGTAGCATCCCAGATACGCAGTATTTT. It translates to CASSSTSSIPDTQYF.

This clone was recorded only once. The CDR3 DNA reads as TGTGCCAGCAGTGCGGGACTTGGAGACAATGAGCAGTTCTTC. Protein: CASSAGLGDNEQFF. V and J are TRBV27 and TRBJ2-1, with D perhaps matching TRBD2 (6 bases). Germline CDR1 and CDR2: MNHEY and SMNVEV (reference sequence). The CDR3 runs 14 residues. V was cut by 5 bases and J by 5 bases, with 13 bases left in between.

The chain carries TRBV6-4 and TRBJ2-7, with a possible D match to TRBD2 (6 bases). V shed 3 bases and J shed 2 bases, with 14 bases lying between them. The germline gives CDR1 MRHNA, CDR2 SNTAGT. The CDR3 totals 15 residues. Here the CDR3 reads CASSERGRITYEQYF. The CDR3 DNA reads TGTGCCAGCAGTGAGCGGGGCAGGATTACCTACGAGCAGTACTTC.

The chain has TRBV4-3 and TRBJ1-2; 9 nucleotides line up with TRBD1. The CDR3 is 17 amino acids. V lost 1 base and J lost 3; bases outside the gene matches: 9. The germline CDR1 and CDR2 sequences are LGHNA and YSLEER. CDR3 sequence (DNA): TGCGCCAGCAGCCAAGTTCCGGGACAGGGTGGGGACTATGGCTACACCTTC. It translates to CASSQVPGQGGDYGYTF.

The chain combines TRBV6-5 with TRBJ2-7; TRBD2 agrees at 8 bases. V dropped 3 bases and J dropped 3; count of bases not matched to a gene: 4. The CDR3 runs 14 residues. Germline values: CDR1 MNHEY, CDR2 SVGAGI. The chain's CDR3 is CASSYWRGDYEQYF. CDR3 nucleotide sequence: TGTGCCAGCAGTTATTGGCGGGGGGACTACGAGCAGTACTTC.

The V call is TRBV6-5, the J call TRBJ1-4; a weak D match, TRBD1 (5 bases). This CDR3 is 13 amino acids long. Germline V gene data show CDR1 as MNHEY and CDR2 as SVGAGI. The V and J ends lost 8 bases and 6 bases respectively, with 13 bases between them. The CDR3 region has the DNA TGTGCCAGCTCTCGACGGGGGGATGAAAAACTGTTTTTT. It yields the protein CASSRRGDEKLFF.

The V gene is TRBV4-3, the J gene TRBJ2-7, with 10 positions matching TRBD1. The CDR3 spans 15 residues. Germline V lookup: CDR1 LGHNA, CDR2 YSLEER. V trimming: 5 bases; J trimming: 4 bases; junction bases outside the gene matches: 8. The CDR3 DNA sequence: TGCGCCAGCAGCTACTCCGGGACAGGGGAATACGAGCAGTACTTC. The encoded protein is CASSYSGTGEYEQYF.

V and J are TRBV3-1 (or the pseudogene TRBV3-2) and TRBJ2-7; no definite D call. CDR1 LGHDT and CDR2 YNNKEL come from the germline V gene (reference sequence). The V gene lost 1 base and the J gene lost 2 bases, with 15 bases spanning the gap. The CDR3 has 16 residues. The DNA of the CDR3 is TGTGCCAGCAGCCAAGCGGTATACGGCCGGGCCTACGAGCAGTACTTC. This codes for CASSQAVYGRAYEQYF.